This TCR beta chain was identified during a study of preoperative IRX-2 immunotherapy in early breast cancer. Specified treatment: preoperative locoregional IRX-2 cytokine immunotherapy. Generated by immunoSEQ multiplex PCR, the TCRdb table keeps only in-frame clones and is missing some. The sample yields about 98,000 clones, roughly 85% seen once. The CDR3 covers 13 residues. The germline CDR1 and CDR2 sequences are MNHGY and SAAAGT. V shed 10 bases and J shed 7 bases, with 19 bases lying between them. The sequence derives from a human donor with breast cancer. Sequenced here: tumor tissue, sampled after IRX-2 immunotherapy. This chain uses TRBV6-8 with TRBJ1-2; a possible D gene is TRBD1 (6 bases). CDR3 sequence (DNA): TGTGCCATCACCTCAGGACAGATGCGTGGCTACACCTTC. This codes for CAITSGQMRGYTF.